These T cell receptor beta chains were read from a single sample in a study of cytotoxic CD8 clonotypes in ibrutinib-treated CLL. TCRdb's copy holds only in-frame clones and misses some; the assay was immunoSEQ multiplex PCR. The sample has 200,000 to 250,000 clones, 60% to 80% seen once. The sequencing here drew on PBMCs, taken after 12 months of ibrutinib treatment. The receptors here all came from a human donor with chronic lymphocytic leukemia. The conserved cysteine and the conserved F or W are not part of the CDR3 here. Fields, in order: V gene, CDR3 protein.

V gene: TRBV30
CDR3 protein: AWASRGHEQY

V gene: TRBV19
CDR3 protein: ASSRTGAVIQY

V gene: TRBV19
CDR3 protein: ASGGLSGLAGEETQY

V gene: TRBV9
CDR3 protein: ASSLRDSLQETQY

V gene: TRBV6-5
CDR3 protein: ASSSEHFRGVQF

V gene: TRBV10-2
CDR3 protein: ASRIAGGFTGELF

V gene: TRBV15
CDR3 protein: ATSRDPGLLGETQY

V gene: TRBV6-5
CDR3 protein: ATRQSSYEQY

V gene: TRBV19
CDR3 protein: ASSVWDRNEQY

V gene: TRBV7-2
CDR3 protein: ASRPSRVNTEAF

V gene: TRBV14
CDR3 protein: ASSQELGTASYEQY

V gene: TRBV5-1
CDR3 protein: ASSVGTGYQETQY

V gene: TRBV9
CDR3 protein: ASSVAPTLSGDEQY

V gene: TRBV14
CDR3 protein: ASSSGDSYSTYEQY

V gene: TRBV5-1
CDR3 protein: ASSADRGNEQY

V gene: TRBV19
CDR3 protein: ASRTAKNIQY

V gene: TRBV14
CDR3 protein: ASSHSGTPNEKLF